Each of the 32 T cell receptor beta chains below was sequenced from the same sample in a study of patients and donors after allogeneic stem cell transplantation. TCRdb re-analysed the RT-PCR reads in MiXCR, keeping a single row per CDR3 protein. Found here are about 960,000 distinct CDR3 sequences, around 17% of them singletons; the top ten hold roughly 6%. Sequencing was carried out using blood, either unsorted or a sorted T cell fraction (not recorded which). The source is a human donor who was either an allogeneic HSCT recipient or a stem cell or donor lymphocyte infusion donor (not recorded which). It is not recorded whose cells these are; they may come from a transplant donor.

Only a few counts were recorded for this clonotype. This chain links TRBV11-3 with TRBJ1-6; D remains unclear. In germline, CDR1 is SGHNT, CDR2 YENEEA. The CDR3 has 15 amino acids. V was clipped by 2 bases and J by 9 bases, with 14 bases between them. In DNA, the CDR3 is TGTGCCAGCAGCTTACGCCCTGCTTTAGGTTCACCCCTCCACTTT. It encodes CASSLRPALGSPLHF.

In its sample, this clonotype was seen a few times. The rearrangement joins TRBV20-1 to TRBJ2-2; TRBD2 matches 7 bases. After removal of 3 bases from V and 1 base from J, the junction contained 5 bases not matched to a gene. Germline CDR1 is DFQATT and CDR2 is SNEGSKA (reference sequence). This CDR3 has 15 residues. The CDR3 sequence is CSASNPGGNTGELFF. The CDR3 DNA follows: TGCAGTGCTAGCAATCCGGGGGGGAACACCGGGGAGCTGTTTTTT.

This clonotype has just a few counts. This chain connects TRBV12-3 or TRBV12-4 to TRBJ1-5; weak D call: TRBD1 (5 bases). The CDR3 is 16 residues long. Trimming removed 7 bases at V and 2 bases at J, with 18 bases between. CDR3 residues: CASTPGVGEGNQPQHF. In DNA form, the CDR3 reads TGTGCCAGCACCCCCGGGGTAGGGGAGGGCAATCAGCCCCAGCATTTT.

The chain joins TRBV7-9 to TRBJ2-7; 7 positions agree with TRBD1. Trimming cost V 5 bases and J 5 bases; bases outside gene matches: 15. Germline CDR1 is SEHNR and CDR2 is FQNEAQ (reference sequence). The CDR3 runs 16 residues. The CDR3 nucleotides read TGTGCCAGCAGCCCGTCAGCCGGGACAGTAAGCGACGAGCAGTACTTC. Translation gives CASSPSAGTVSDEQYF.

A few counts support this clonotype. The chain uses TRBV15 and TRBJ2-7, with D perhaps TRBD1 (6 bases). The CDR3 spans 14 residues. Trimming stripped 2 bases from V and 5 bases from J, with 13 bases between. Germline CDR1 reads LNHNV; CDR2 reads YYDKDF (reference sequence). CDR3 residues: CATSRQRQVNEQYF. The CDR3 nucleotides are TGTGCCACCAGCAGACAAAGACAGGTAAACGAGCAGTACTTC.

The rearrangement uses TRBV5-1 and TRBJ2-5; D is unresolved. V shed 9 bases and J shed 1 base, with 13 bases lying between them. Per germline, CDR1 SGHRS and CDR2 YFSETQ. The length of the CDR3 is 13 residues. The chain's CDR3 is CATGSGVQETQYF. The CDR3 DNA follows: TGCGCCACCGGGTCTGGAGTCCAAGAGACCCAGTACTTC.

This CDR3 is CASSGANRKNIQYF. The CDR3 coding sequence is TGTGCCAGCAGCGGAGCTAATCGAAAGAACATTCAGTACTTC. The chain has TRBV12-3 or TRBV12-4 and TRBJ2-4; D gene unclear. The V and J ends lost 6 bases and 7 bases respectively, with 16 bases between them. The CDR3 extends over 14 amino acids.

A few counts support this clonotype. The V gene is TRBV6-5, the J gene TRBJ2-1; a weak D match, TRBD1 (6 bases). V lost 8 bases and J lost 12, with 17 bases in between. CDR3 length: 12 residues. Germline CDR1 MNHEY, CDR2 SVGAGI. As DNA, the CDR3 is TGTGCCAGCTTTACTCCGCTAGGGGGGCAGTTCTTC. It specifies CASFTPLGGQFF.

The chain carries TRBV12-3 or TRBV12-4 and TRBJ2-7; D might be TRBD1 or TRBD2, each matching 5 bases. CDR3 length: 16 amino acids. Between the trimmed V and J ends, which lost 4 bases and 5 bases, there was a span of 21 bases. Here the CDR3 reads CASSYWGGGFRDEQYF. CDR3 nucleotides: TGTGCCAGCAGTTATTGGGGTGGGGGTTTCAGAGACGAGCAGTACTTC.

This clonotype has just a few counts. The chain joins TRBV24-1 to TRBJ2-2; tentative D call: TRBD2 (5 bases). The CDR3 covers 15 residues. Germline V gives CDR1 KGHDR, CDR2 SFDVKD. V was cut by 3 bases and J by 4 bases, with 11 bases left in between. CDR3 sequence reads: CATSDNPSSTGELFF. The CDR3 DNA is TGTGCCACCAGTGATAATCCTAGCAGCACCGGGGAGCTGTTTTTT.

This clonotype was counted between two and nine times. The chain combines TRBV6-5 with TRBJ1-6; tentatively, D is TRBD1 (5 bases). The CDR3 consists of 17 residues. Looked up from germline, CDR1 is MNHEY and CDR2 is SVGAGI. Between the trimmed V and J ends, which lost 3 bases and 0 bases, there was a span of 12 bases. In DNA form, the CDR3 reads TGTGCCAGCAGTTATACGTCCCAGGGCTCCTATAATTCACCCCTCCACTTT. This gives the protein CASSYTSQGSYNSPLHF.

The chain carries TRBV11-2 and TRBJ2-2; 8 nucleotides line up with TRBD1. This CDR3 has 15 residues. Germline CDR1 and CDR2: SGHAT and FQNNGV. V lost 4 bases and J lost 3; bases outside the gene matches: 4. CDR3 residues: CASSSRTGYTGELFF. CDR3 sequence (DNA): TGTGCCAGCAGCTCTAGGACAGGGTACACCGGGGAGCTGTTTTTT.

This clonotype was seen a handful of times. J is TRBJ2-1 and V is TRBV19; maybe TRBD2 (7 bases). Trimming took off 6 bases at V and 14 bases at J, with 23 bases between the two ends. This CDR3 has 14 residues. From germline, CDR1 is LNHDA and CDR2 SQIVND (reference sequence). The CDR3 spells CASRGAGDRMKEFF. The CDR3, as DNA: TGTGCCAGTAGGGGGGCGGGGGACCGAATGAAGGAGTTCTTC.

This clonotype was counted a few times. The chain joins TRBV6-1 to TRBJ1-2, with D perhaps matching TRBD1 (6 bases). The CDR3 runs to 17 residues. Germline CDR1 is MNHNS and CDR2 is SASEGT. The ends were cut back, 7 bases at V and 4 bases at J, with 25 bases in the middle. The CDR3 coding sequence is TGTGCCAGCACCCCATTGCTACTTTTGAAGGGGGGCTATGGCTACACCTTC. This encodes CASTPLLLLKGGYGYTF.

The chain is built from TRBV2 and TRBJ2-1; D is unresolved. CDR3 length equals 12 residues. Trimming removed 5 bases from V and 8 bases from J, with 10 bases in between. Germline lookup yields CDR1 SNHLY and CDR2 FYNNEI. CDR3 sequence: CASSRDIDEQFF. The DNA for the CDR3 is TGTGCCAGCAGTCGAGATATCGATGAGCAGTTCTTC.

The table lists this clonotype with a few counts. The chain has TRBV4-1 and TRBJ2-1, with TRBD2 matching over 11 bases. CDR3 length: 16 amino acids. Germline loops: CDR1 MGHRA, CDR2 YSYEKL. V was pared by 3 bases and J by 4 bases, with 5 bases of the junction left unmatched. As DNA, the CDR3 is TGCGCCAGCAGCCAGGCGACTAGCGGGACGTACAATGAGCAGTTCTTC. Its protein is CASSQATSGTYNEQFF.

The chain uses TRBV7-2 and TRBJ2-7; weak D call: TRBD2 (6 bases). The germline V gene encodes CDR1 SGHTA and CDR2 FQGNSA. This CDR3 has 13 amino acids. Trimming took off 5 bases at V and 4 bases at J, with 12 bases between the two ends. CDR3 DNA: TGTGCCAGCAGCCGGGAGCCTATATACGAGCAGTACTTC. Translation: CASSREPIYEQYF. Full variable domain (remainder filled in from reference TRBV7-2 and TRBJ2-7): GAGVSQSPSNKVTEKGKDVELRCDPISGHTALYWYRQSLGQGLEFLIYFQGNSAPDKSGLPSDRFSAERTGGSVSTLTIQRTQQEDSAVYLCASSREPIYEQYFGPGTRLTVT.

This clonotype was seen only a few times. V usage is TRBV7-2 and J usage is TRBJ2-3, with D possibly TRBD1 on 6 matching bases. This CDR3 contains 14 residues. With 8 bases removed from V and 2 bases from J, the gap between germline ends came to 14 bases. The germline V gene encodes CDR1 SGHTA and CDR2 FQGNSA. This CDR3 is CASDTTGITDTQYF. Written as DNA, the CDR3 is TGTGCCAGCGATACGACAGGTATCACAGATACGCAGTATTTT.

This sequence joins TRBV5-1 and TRBJ1-4; no definite D call. Trimming left V 0 bases short and J 4 bases short, with 10 bases between. Germline V gives CDR1 SGHRS, CDR2 YFSETQ. CDR3 length: 15 residues. The CDR3 DNA sequence: TGCGCCAGCAGCTTGGTTGGCAGCTATAATGAAAAACTGTTTTTT. Its protein is CASSLVGSYNEKLFF.

The DNA for the CDR3 is TGCGCCAGCAGCTCGAGTCCCGGGACAGATTTCTCTGGAAACACCATATATTTT. This sequence encodes CASSSSPGTDFSGNTIYF. The V call is TRBV5-1, the J call TRBJ1-3, with TRBD1 matching 7 bases. This CDR3 comprises 18 residues. After removal of 3 bases from V and 0 bases from J, the junction contained 12 bases not matched to a gene. The V gene's germline CDR1 is SGHRS and CDR2 YFSETQ. Using reference TRBV5-1 and TRBJ1-3 for the parts outside the CDR3, the full variable domain is KAGVTQTPRYLIKTRGQQVTLSCSPISGHRSVSWYQQTPGQGLQFLFEYFSETQRNKGNFPGRFSGRQFSNSRSEMNVSTLELGDSALYLCASSSSPGTDFSGNTIYFGEGSWLTVV.

This clonotype has more than one count but fewer than ten. The V call is TRBV29-1, the J call TRBJ2-3; D not certain. V was cut by 7 bases and J by 2 bases, with 16 bases left in between. CDR3 size: 14 residues. The germline gives CDR1 SQVTM, CDR2 ANQGSEA. The CDR3 region is CSARPVATTDTQYF. DNA of the CDR3: TGCAGCGCCCGACCCGTGGCTACCACAGATACGCAGTATTTT.

The V gene is TRBV18, the J gene TRBJ2-7, with TRBD1 matching over 10 bases. Germline V lookup: CDR1 KGHSH, CDR2 LQKENI. This CDR3 has 14 amino acids. With V trimmed by 4 bases and J by 5 bases, 5 bases remained unmatched. The CDR3 loop reads CASSQTGTGDEQYF. CDR3 in DNA: TGTGCCAGCTCACAAACCGGGACAGGGGACGAGCAGTACTTC.

The chain couples TRBV2 to TRBJ1-1, with D perhaps matching TRBD1 (5 bases). The V gene's germline CDR1 is SNHLY and CDR2 FYNNEI. CDR3 length equals 14 residues. The germline V and J ends were trimmed by 6 bases and 4 bases, with 15 bases remaining between them. The CDR3 is CASSKESGGTEAFF. CDR3 DNA: TGTGCCAGCAGCAAGGAGTCGGGGGGCACTGAAGCTTTCTTT. The full variable domain, in which reference TRBV2 and TRBJ1-1 provide the parts outside the CDR3, is EPEVTQTPSHQVTQMGQEVILRCVPISNHLYFYWYRQILGQKVEFLVSFYNNEISEKSEIFDDQFSVERPDGSNFTLKIRSTKLEDSAMYFCASSKESGGTEAFFGQGTRLTVV.

This clonotype occurred a few times. The chain links TRBV2 to TRBJ2-7; D is perhaps TRBD2 (5 bases). This CDR3 has 13 amino acids. Germline values: CDR1 SNHLY, CDR2 FYNNEI. V lost 6 bases to trimming and J lost 2 bases, with 11 bases between them. The DNA for the CDR3 is TGTGCCAGCAGAGTGGACGGGACCTACGAGCAGTACTTC. Translation: CASRVDGTYEQYF. Based on the CDR3 plus reference TRBV2 and TRBJ2-7, the full variable domain is EPEVTQTPSHQVTQMGQEVILRCVPISNHLYFYWYRQILGQKVEFLVSFYNNEISEKSEIFDDQFSVERPDGSNFTLKIRSTKLEDSAMYFCASRVDGTYEQYFGPGTRLTVT.

The sample holds a few counts of this clonotype. The V and J genes are TRBV5-6 and TRBJ2-5, with 8 bases aligning to TRBD1. Trimming took 3 bases from V and 5 from J; bases not matched to a gene: 6. Germline V lookup: CDR1 SGHDT, CDR2 YYEEEE. The CDR3 covers 14 residues. DNA of the CDR3: TGTGCCAGCAGCTACCAGGGGGCGCGGGAGACCCAGTACTTC. Translating it yields CASSYQGARETQYF.

The chain combines TRBV7-9 with TRBJ2-5; D perhaps matches TRBD1 (5 bases). CDR3 length: 15 amino acids. The ends were cut back, 5 bases at V and 2 bases at J, with 15 bases in the middle. Germline loops: CDR1 SEHNR, CDR2 FQNEAQ (reference sequence). Here the CDR3 reads CASSPPKGEQETQYF. The CDR3 nucleotides read TGTGCCAGCAGCCCCCCGAAAGGGGAACAAGAGACCCAGTACTTC.

This clonotype was detected a few times. The rearrangement joins TRBV4-2 to TRBJ2-3; 10 positions agree with TRBD2. Germline values: CDR1 LGHNA, CDR2 YNFKEQ. The CDR3 is 17 residues long. J lost 6 bases, V lost 0 bases, and 9 bases had no gene match. As DNA, the CDR3 is TGTGCCAGCAGCCAAGAAACTCTAGCGGGGGACGGGGATACGCAGTATTTT. Amino acid sequence: CASSQETLAGDGDTQYF.

On this clonotype: The DNA is left out, because the CDR3 cannot be placed on it with certainty; the CDR3 is given as TCRdb lists it. V and J are TRBV6-5 and TRBJ2-3. Germline CDR1 is MNHEY and CDR2 is SVGAGI. The CDR3 has 13 amino acids, counting both end residues. The CDR3 sequence: CASSSSVGYTQYF.

In this sample, this clonotype turned up a few times. The chain is built from TRBV7-2 and TRBJ1-2; 9 bases are a match to TRBD1. This CDR3 is 14 amino acids long. Germline loops: CDR1 SGHTA, CDR2 FQGNSA. The ends lost 6 bases at V and 1 base at J; junction bases unmatched: 3. Here the CDR3 reads CASRSDRGNYGYTF. The CDR3 DNA follows: TGTGCCAGCAGGTCGGACAGGGGTAACTATGGCTACACCTTC. Variable domain in full (rest from reference TRBV7-2 and TRBJ1-2): GAGVSQSPSNKVTEKGKDVELRCDPISGHTALYWYRQSLGQGLEFLIYFQGNSAPDKSGLPSDRFSAERTGGSVSTLTIQRTQQEDSAVYLCASRSDRGNYGYTFGSGTRLTVV.

The J gene is TRBJ2-3, the V gene TRBV24-1, with 15 nucleotides matching TRBD2. The germline CDR1 and CDR2 sequences are KGHDR and SFDVKD. Trimming cost V 3 bases and J 4 bases; bases outside gene matches: 4. This CDR3 contains 17 residues. The CDR3 here is CATSDPGLAGGSDTQYF. Here the CDR3 DNA reads TGTGCCACCAGTGATCCGGGACTAGCGGGGGGATCAGATACGCAGTATTTT.

As regards this clonotype: A much larger clone differs by one base, so this may be a read error. The chain uses TRBV12-3 or TRBV12-4 and TRBJ1-2; the D gene is possibly TRBD1 (5 bases). V lost 6 bases to trimming and J lost 8 bases, with 19 bases between them. The CDR3 spans 14 residues. Here the CDR3 reads CASRSNGTRVGYTF. The CDR3 DNA follows: TGTGCCAGCAGATCAAACGGGACTCGGGTCGGCTACACCTTC.

This clonotype was picked up a small number of times. The rearrangement uses TRBV14 and TRBJ2-4; D remains unclear. From germline, CDR1 is SGHDN and CDR2 FVKESK. The CDR3 is made up of 12 amino acids. V lost 4 bases, J lost 9 bases, and 10 bases lay in between. The CDR3 DNA follows: TGTGCCAGCAGCCCTACTGATATCATTCAGTACTTC. Translated, it gives CASSPTDIIQYF.